This paragraph reports one T cell receptor (beta chain). This record belongs to a study of blood T cell repertoires in COVID-19. Study overall: Both acute and convalescent COVID-19 samples were obtained from the United States, Italy and Spain. The analysed material was cDNA or gDNA that came from T cells, B-cell-depleted T cells, or PBMCs.

In the source study's methods: Reference gene primer amplification gave nucleated cell count estimates. Using immunoSEQ multiplex PCR, the repertoire was profiled, and TCRdb retains in-frame clones only, with some absent. V and J calls and clone size are given by that table; D and trimming were obtained from the DNA. Of approximately 300,000 clones in the sample, approximately 90% were seen once. The TCR sequence derives from a middle-aged man with acute or convalescent COVID-19. The material sequenced was peripheral blood.

CDR3 sequence reads: CASSLQGGTEAFF. The CDR3 coding sequence is TGTGCCAGCAGCCTACAGGGGGGAACTGAAGCTTTCTTT. The chain uses TRBV14 and TRBJ1-1; 8 bases line up with TRBD1. V shed 4 bases and J 5 bases; nucleotides not matched to a gene: 3. Germline lookup yields CDR1 SGHDN and CDR2 FVKESK. This CDR3 has 13 residues.